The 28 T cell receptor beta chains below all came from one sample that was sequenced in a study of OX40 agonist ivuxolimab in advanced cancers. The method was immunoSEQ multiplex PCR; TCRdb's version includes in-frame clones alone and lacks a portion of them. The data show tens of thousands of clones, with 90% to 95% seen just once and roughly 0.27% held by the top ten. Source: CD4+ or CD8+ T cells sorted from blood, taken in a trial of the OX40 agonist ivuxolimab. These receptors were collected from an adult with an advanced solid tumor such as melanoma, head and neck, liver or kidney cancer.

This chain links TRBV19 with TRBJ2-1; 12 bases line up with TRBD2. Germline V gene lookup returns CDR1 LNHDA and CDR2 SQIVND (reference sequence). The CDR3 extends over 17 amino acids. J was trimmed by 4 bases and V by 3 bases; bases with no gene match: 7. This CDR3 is CASSIMRTSGIYNEQFF. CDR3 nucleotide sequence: TGTGCCAGTAGTATTATGAGGACTAGCGGGATTTACAATGAGCAGTTCTTC.

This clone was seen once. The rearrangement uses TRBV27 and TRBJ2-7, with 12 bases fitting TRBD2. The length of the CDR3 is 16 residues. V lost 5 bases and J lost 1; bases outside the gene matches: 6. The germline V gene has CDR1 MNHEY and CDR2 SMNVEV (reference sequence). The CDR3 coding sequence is TGTGCCAGCAGTGCACGACTAGCGGGAGCGTCCTACGAGCAGTACTTC. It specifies CASSARLAGASYEQYF.

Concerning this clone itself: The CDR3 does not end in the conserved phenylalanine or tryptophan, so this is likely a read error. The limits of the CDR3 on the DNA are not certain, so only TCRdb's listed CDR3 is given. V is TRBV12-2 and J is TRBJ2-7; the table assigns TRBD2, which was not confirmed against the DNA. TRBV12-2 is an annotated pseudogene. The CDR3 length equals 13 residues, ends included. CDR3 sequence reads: CASRFVPPDLASY.

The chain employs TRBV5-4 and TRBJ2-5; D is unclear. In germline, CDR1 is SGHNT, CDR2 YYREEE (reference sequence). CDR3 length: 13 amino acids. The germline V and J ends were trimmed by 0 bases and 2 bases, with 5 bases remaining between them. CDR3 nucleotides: TGTGCCAGCAGCTTGGTAGATCAAGAGACCCAGTACTTC. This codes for CASSLVDQETQYF.

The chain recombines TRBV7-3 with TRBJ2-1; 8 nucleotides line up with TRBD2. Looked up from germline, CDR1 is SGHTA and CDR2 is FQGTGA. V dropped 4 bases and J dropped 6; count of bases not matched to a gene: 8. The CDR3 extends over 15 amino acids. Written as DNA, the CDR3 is TGTGCCAGCAGCTCCCCGGGACTAGAGGCCAATGAGCAGTTCTTC. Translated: CASSSPGLEANEQFF.

The CDR3 DNA follows: TGTGCCAGCAGTGAACCAGAGTACGGGACTAAACCCTACGAGCAGTACTTC. Translated, it gives CASSEPEYGTKPYEQYF. V and J are TRBV6-1 and TRBJ2-7; 7 bases agree with TRBD2. CDR3 length equals 17 residues. Trimming cost V 2 bases and J 2 bases; bases outside gene matches: 12. Germline CDR1 MNHNS, CDR2 SASEGT.

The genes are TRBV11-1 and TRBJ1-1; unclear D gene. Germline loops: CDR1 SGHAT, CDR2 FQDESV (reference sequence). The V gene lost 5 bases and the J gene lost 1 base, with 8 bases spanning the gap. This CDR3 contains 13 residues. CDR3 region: CASSPGRNTEAFF. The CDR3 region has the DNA TGTGCCAGCAGCCCAGGACGGAACACTGAAGCTTTCTTT.

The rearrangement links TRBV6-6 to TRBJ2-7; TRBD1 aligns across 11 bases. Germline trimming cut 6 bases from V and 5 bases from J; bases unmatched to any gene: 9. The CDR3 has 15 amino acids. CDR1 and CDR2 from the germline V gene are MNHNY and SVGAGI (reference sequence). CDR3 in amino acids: CASRPARTGGHEQYF. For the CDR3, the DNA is TGTGCCAGCAGGCCAGCTAGGACAGGGGGCCACGAGCAGTACTTC.

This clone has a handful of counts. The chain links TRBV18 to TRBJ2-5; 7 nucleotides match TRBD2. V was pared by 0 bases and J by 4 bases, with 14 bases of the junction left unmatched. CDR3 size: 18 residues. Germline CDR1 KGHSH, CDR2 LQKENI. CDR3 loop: CASSPPISGGGSGETQYF. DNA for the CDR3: TGTGCCAGCTCACCACCGATATCAGGCGGGGGTAGTGGAGAGACCCAGTACTTC. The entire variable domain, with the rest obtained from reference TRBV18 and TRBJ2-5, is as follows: NAGVMQNPRHLVRRRGQEARLRCSPMKGHSHVYWYRQLPEEGLKFMVYLQKENIIDESGMPKERFSAEFPKEGPSILRIQQVVRGDSAAYFCASSPPISGGGSGETQYFGPGTRLLVL.

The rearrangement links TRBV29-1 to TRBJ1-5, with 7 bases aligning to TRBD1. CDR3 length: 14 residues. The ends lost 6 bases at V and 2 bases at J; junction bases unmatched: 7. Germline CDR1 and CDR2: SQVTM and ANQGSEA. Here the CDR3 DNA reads TGCAGCGTCCAAACAGGGGCTGGCAATCAGCCCCAGCATTTT. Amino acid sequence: CSVQTGAGNQPQHF.

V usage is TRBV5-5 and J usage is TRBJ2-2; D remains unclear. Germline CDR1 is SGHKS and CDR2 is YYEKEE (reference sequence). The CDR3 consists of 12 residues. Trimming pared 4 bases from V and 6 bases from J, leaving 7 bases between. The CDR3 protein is CASSQWSGELFF. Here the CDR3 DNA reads TGTGCCAGCAGCCAATGGTCCGGGGAGCTGTTTTTT.

The DNA of the CDR3 is TGCGCCAGCAGCTTCGGGTCAGGGACCTTTAACTATGGCTACACCTTC. Its protein is CASSFGSGTFNYGYTF. This chain joins TRBV5-1 and TRBJ1-2; maybe TRBD1 (5 bases). V shed 2 bases and J shed 1 base, with 15 bases lying between them. Germline-derived CDR1 and CDR2 are SGHRS and YFSETQ. The CDR3 runs 16 residues. Full variable domain (missing parts from reference TRBV5-1 and TRBJ1-2): KAGVTQTPRYLIKTRGQQVTLSCSPISGHRSVSWYQQTPGQGLQFLFEYFSETQRNKGNFPGRFSGRQFSNSRSEMNVSTLELGDSALYLCASSFGSGTFNYGYTFGSGTRLTVV.

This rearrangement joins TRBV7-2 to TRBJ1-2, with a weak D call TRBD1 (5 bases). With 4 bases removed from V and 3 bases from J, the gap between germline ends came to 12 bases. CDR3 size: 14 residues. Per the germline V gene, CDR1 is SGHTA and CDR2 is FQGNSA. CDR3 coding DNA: TGTGCCAGCAGCTCCCCCGGGACCTACTATGGCTACACCTTC. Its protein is CASSSPGTYYGYTF.

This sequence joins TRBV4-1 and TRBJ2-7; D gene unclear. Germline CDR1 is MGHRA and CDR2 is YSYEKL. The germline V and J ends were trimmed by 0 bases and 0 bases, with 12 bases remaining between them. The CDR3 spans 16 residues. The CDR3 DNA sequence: TGCGCCAGCAGCCAAGATGCCTCAGTGATCTCCTACGAGCAGTACTTC. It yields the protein CASSQDASVISYEQYF.

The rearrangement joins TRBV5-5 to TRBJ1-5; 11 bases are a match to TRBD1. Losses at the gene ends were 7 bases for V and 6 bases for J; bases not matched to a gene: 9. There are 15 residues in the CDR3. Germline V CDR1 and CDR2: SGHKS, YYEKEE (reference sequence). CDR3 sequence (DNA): TGTGCCAGCTGCCTAGGGACAGGGGGAGGTCAGCCCCAGCATTTT. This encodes CASCLGTGGGQPQHF.

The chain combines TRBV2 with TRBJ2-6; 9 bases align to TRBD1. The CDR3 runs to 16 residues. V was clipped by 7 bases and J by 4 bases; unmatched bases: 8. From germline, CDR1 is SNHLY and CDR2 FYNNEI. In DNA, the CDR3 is TGTGCCAGCAAAGAGGGGACAGGGCCCGGGGCCAACGTCCTGACTTTC. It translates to CASKEGTGPGANVLTF.

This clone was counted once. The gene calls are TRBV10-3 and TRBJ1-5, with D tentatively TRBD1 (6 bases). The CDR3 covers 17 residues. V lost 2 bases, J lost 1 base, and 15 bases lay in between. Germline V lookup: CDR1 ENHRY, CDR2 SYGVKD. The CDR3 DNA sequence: TGTGCCATCAGTGAGAACGTCGGGGGCGTAAGCAATCAGCCCCAGCATTTT. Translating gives CAISENVGGVSNQPQHF.

The CDR3 DNA sequence: TGTGCCTGGAGTCGCAGGGACAATCAGCCCCAGCATTTT. Amino acid sequence: CAWSRRDNQPQHF. The rearrangement joins TRBV30 to TRBJ1-5; possible D gene TRBD1, 5 bases. There are 13 residues in the CDR3. CDR1 and CDR2 (germline): GTSNPN, SVGIG (reference sequence). V shed 2 bases and J shed 3 bases, with 8 bases lying between them.

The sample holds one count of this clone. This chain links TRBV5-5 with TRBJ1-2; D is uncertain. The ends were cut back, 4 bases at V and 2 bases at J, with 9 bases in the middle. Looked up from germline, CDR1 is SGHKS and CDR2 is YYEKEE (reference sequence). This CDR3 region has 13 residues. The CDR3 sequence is CASSIDGNYGYTF. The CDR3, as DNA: TGTGCCAGCAGCATAGACGGAAACTATGGCTACACCTTC.

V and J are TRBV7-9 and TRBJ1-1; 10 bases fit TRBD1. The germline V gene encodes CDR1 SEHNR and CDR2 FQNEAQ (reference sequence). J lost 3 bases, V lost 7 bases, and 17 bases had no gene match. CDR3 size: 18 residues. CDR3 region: CASNFGQTGGEEYTEAFF. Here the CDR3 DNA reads TGTGCCAGCAATTTCGGGCAGACAGGGGGCGAAGAGTACACTGAAGCTTTCTTT.

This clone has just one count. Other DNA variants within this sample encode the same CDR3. The CDR3 is CASSLGEQVTGNTIYF. CDR3 DNA sequence: TGCGCCAGCAGCTTGGGGGAACAAGTCACTGGAAACACCATATATTTT. The chain joins TRBV5-1 to TRBJ1-3; no clear D gene. This CDR3 has 16 residues. V was shortened by 0 bases and J by 2 bases, with 12 bases between the two germline ends. Looked up from germline, CDR1 is SGHRS and CDR2 is YFSETQ.

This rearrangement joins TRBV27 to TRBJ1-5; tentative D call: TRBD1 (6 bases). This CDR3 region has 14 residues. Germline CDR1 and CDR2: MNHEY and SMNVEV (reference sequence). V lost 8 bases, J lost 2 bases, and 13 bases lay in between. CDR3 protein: CASAGAGGNQPQHF. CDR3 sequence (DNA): TGTGCCAGCGCGGGGGCAGGGGGCAATCAGCCCCAGCATTTT.

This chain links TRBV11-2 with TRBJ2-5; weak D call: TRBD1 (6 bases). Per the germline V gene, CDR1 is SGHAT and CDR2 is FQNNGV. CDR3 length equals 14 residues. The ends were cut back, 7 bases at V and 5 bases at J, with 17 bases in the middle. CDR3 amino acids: CASTFGTIKETQYF. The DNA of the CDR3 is TGTGCCAGCACCTTCGGGACAATAAAGGAGACCCAGTACTTC.

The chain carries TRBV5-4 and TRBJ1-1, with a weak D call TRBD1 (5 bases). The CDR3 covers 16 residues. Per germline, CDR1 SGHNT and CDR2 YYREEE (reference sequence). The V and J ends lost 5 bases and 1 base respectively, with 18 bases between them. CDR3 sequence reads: CASRSPRGAENTEAFF. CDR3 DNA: TGTGCCAGCAGGTCACCACGCGGGGCAGAGAACACTGAAGCTTTCTTT.

The CDR3 reads CSASFGNTIYF. Written as DNA, the CDR3 is TGCAGTGCTAGTTTTGGAAACACCATATATTTT. V usage is TRBV20-1 and J usage is TRBJ1-3, with unresolved D. The V gene's germline CDR1 is DFQATT and CDR2 SNEGSKA (reference sequence). This CDR3 contains 11 residues. The V end lost 3 bases, the J end lost 3 bases, and 3 bases lay between the germline ends.

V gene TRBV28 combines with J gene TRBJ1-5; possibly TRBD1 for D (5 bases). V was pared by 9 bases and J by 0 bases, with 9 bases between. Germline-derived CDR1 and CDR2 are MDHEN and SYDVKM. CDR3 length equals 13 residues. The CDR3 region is CASRQYSNQPQHF. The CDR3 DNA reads TGTGCCAGTAGACAGTATAGCAATCAGCCCCAGCATTTT.

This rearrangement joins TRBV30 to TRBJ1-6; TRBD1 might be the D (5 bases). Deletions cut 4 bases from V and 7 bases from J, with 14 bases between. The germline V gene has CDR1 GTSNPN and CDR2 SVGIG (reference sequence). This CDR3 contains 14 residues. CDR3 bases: TGTGCCTGGACCACGGGACTGCTAAATTCACCCCTCCACTTT. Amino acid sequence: CAWTTGLLNSPLHF.

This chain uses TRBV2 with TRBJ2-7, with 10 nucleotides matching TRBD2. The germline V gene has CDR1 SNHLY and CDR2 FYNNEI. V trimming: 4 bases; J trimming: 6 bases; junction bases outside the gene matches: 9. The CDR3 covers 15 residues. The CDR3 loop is CASSGVSSGSFEQYF. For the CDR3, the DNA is TGTGCCAGCAGTGGCGTCTCTAGCGGGAGTTTCGAGCAGTACTTC.